A single sample gave rise to the 14 T cell receptor beta chains below, sequenced in a study of vaccination effects on CD4 cells after COVID-19. ViraFEST expansion of antigen-specific CD4+ T cells with viral peptide pools preceded sequencing. Cells that had been cultured for about 10 days were the source of isolated CD4+ T cells. The person was diagnosed with PCR-confirmed SARS-CoV-2 infection between March and December 2020. No antigens are known for them. Data came from immunoSEQ multiplex PCR; TCRdb stores just in-frame clones and leaves some out. The table records roughly 27,000 clones, 77% of them present only once. This specimen consisted of CD4+ T cells from PBMCs cultured with HCoV-NL63 spike peptides, obtained before COVID-19 vaccination. All receptors come from a human donor who had a prior SARS-CoV-2 infection.

The rearrangement links TRBV20-1 to TRBJ1-5; D is uncertain. Germline V gives CDR1 DFQATT, CDR2 SNEGSKA (reference sequence). V was pared by 3 bases and J by 0 bases, with 15 bases between. There are 16 residues in the CDR3. The CDR3 DNA sequence: TGCAGTGCTAGTCAGTTGGCAGGAAATAGCAATCAGCCCCAGCATTTT. It specifies CSASQLAGNSNQPQHF.

J is TRBJ1-2 and V is TRBV19; D might be TRBD1 (6 bases). V lost 3 bases to trimming and J lost 4 bases, with 9 bases between them. CDR1 is LNHDA, CDR2 SQIVND, per germline (reference sequence). There are 13 residues in the CDR3. In DNA form, the CDR3 reads TGTGCCAGTAGTATCAGGGGTCCCTATGGCTACACCTTC. The encoded protein is CASSIRGPYGYTF.

For the CDR3, the DNA is TGTGCCAGCAGCTTGACGCCTAGCGATGACGAGCAGTACTTC. Its translation: CASSLTPSDDEQYF. The chain uses TRBV5-4 and TRBJ2-7; a weak D match, TRBD2 (6 bases). V shed 1 base and J shed 5 bases, with 13 bases lying between them. This CDR3 contains 14 residues. Germline CDR1 SGHNT, CDR2 YYREEE (reference sequence).

This chain joins TRBV7-9 and TRBJ2-1; 8 bases line up with TRBD2. This CDR3 has 15 residues. Per germline, CDR1 SEHNR and CDR2 FQNEAQ (reference sequence). J was trimmed by 10 bases and V by 5 bases; bases with no gene match: 13. The CDR3 sequence is CASSTTTAGGREQFF. CDR3 in DNA: TGTGCCAGCAGCACAACGACCGCGGGAGGTAGGGAGCAGTTCTTC.

CDR3 coding DNA: TGTGCCATCAGTGAACCGGACGGTAGAATAGCTAACTATGGCTACACCTTC. It translates to CAISEPDGRIANYGYTF. V is TRBV10-3 and J is TRBJ1-2; D is ambiguous. V lost 3 bases and J 0 bases, leaving 17 bases between the germline ends. Germline CDR1 and CDR2: ENHRY and SYGVKD. This CDR3 has 17 amino acids.

The chain employs TRBV19 and TRBJ1-4; 9 bases match TRBD1. J lost 3 bases, V lost 6 bases, and 8 bases had no gene match. Germline CDR1 and CDR2: LNHDA and SQIVND (reference sequence). The CDR3 loop spans 16 amino acids. This CDR3 reads CASSRTGAGANEKLFF. The DNA for the CDR3 is TGTGCCAGTAGCCGGACAGGGGCAGGGGCTAATGAAAAACTGTTTTTT.

The gene calls are TRBV6-5 and TRBJ2-2, with 10 bases fitting TRBD2. From germline, CDR1 is MNHEY and CDR2 SVGAGI. This CDR3 contains 15 residues. J lost 8 bases, V lost 6 bases, and 9 bases had no gene match. CDR3 residues: CASSPWLAGEGELFF. In DNA form, the CDR3 reads TGTGCCAGCAGCCCGTGGCTAGCGGGAGAAGGGGAGCTGTTTTTT.

The V gene is TRBV7-6, the J gene TRBJ1-2; TRBD1 agrees at 8 bases. Germline loops: CDR1 SGHVS, CDR2 FNYEAQ. With 1 base clipped from V and 2 bases from J, the junction kept 3 bases outside the gene matches. This CDR3 is 15 amino acids long. DNA of the CDR3: TGTGCCAGCAGCTTAGATCACAGGGGGAACTATGGCTACACCTTC. This translates into CASSLDHRGNYGYTF.

The chain employs TRBV11-1 and TRBJ1-6; the D is unclear. The CDR3 length is 14 residues. Trimming took off 5 bases at V and 10 bases at J, with 15 bases between the two ends. CDR1 and CDR2 from the germline V gene are SGHAT and FQDESV (reference sequence). CDR3 protein: CASSLPGLGSPLHF. CDR3 sequence (DNA): TGTGCCAGCAGCCTACCGGGCCTGGGGTCACCCCTCCACTTT.

This clone was picked up one time. The J gene is TRBJ2-3, the V gene TRBV5-4, with a possible D match to TRBD2 (5 bases). Trimming took 4 bases from V and 5 from J, leaving 20 bases between them. The CDR3 covers 16 residues. Germline V CDR1 and CDR2: SGHNT, YYREEE (reference sequence). In DNA form, the CDR3 reads TGTGCCAGCAGCAGGCGGGTCCTAGCCGAGGGAGATACGCAGTATTTT. Translation gives CASSRRVLAEGDTQYF.

The chain uses TRBV15 and TRBJ2-3; TRBD1 aligns across 12 bases. The CDR3 covers 16 residues. Germline trimming cut 5 bases from V and 8 bases from J; bases unmatched to any gene: 11. Germline V gene sequence: CDR1 LNHNV, CDR2 YYDKDF (reference sequence). The CDR3 DNA sequence: TGTGCCACCAGCTCTAGGGGACAGGGGGCAGGTGGTACGCAGTATTTT. This sequence encodes CATSSRGQGAGGTQYF. Full variable domain (missing parts from reference TRBV15 and TRBJ2-3): DAMVIQNPRYQVTQFGKPVTLSCSQTLNHNVMYWYQQKSSQAPKLLFHYYDKDFNNEADTPDNFQSRRPNTSFCFLDIRSPGLGDTAMYLCATSSRGQGAGGTQYFGPGTRLTVL.

The CDR3 loop is CASSQGWATEAFF. The CDR3 region has the DNA TGTGCCAGCAGCCAGGGATGGGCCACTGAAGCTTTCTTT. The chain uses TRBV3-1 (or the pseudogene TRBV3-2) and TRBJ1-1, with D unresolved. The CDR3 runs to 13 residues. Trimming pared 3 bases from V and 4 bases from J, leaving 9 bases between. Germline assignment: CDR1 LGHDT and CDR2 YNNKEL (reference sequence).

The chain is built from TRBV6-5 and TRBJ2-7, with no clear D. The CDR3 sequence is 14 residues long. Per germline, CDR1 MNHEY and CDR2 SVGAGI. Trimming left V 4 bases short and J 6 bases short, with 16 bases between. Written as DNA, the CDR3 is TGTGCCAGCAGTTCTTTCACACTAACGGGCGAGCAGTACTTC. It is translated as CASSSFTLTGEQYF.

The sample holds a few counts of this clone. The V call is TRBV19, the J call TRBJ2-1, with 8 bases lining up with TRBD2. J was trimmed by 9 bases and V by 6 bases; bases with no gene match: 10. There are 14 residues in the CDR3. CDR1 and CDR2 (germline): LNHDA, SQIVND (reference sequence). DNA of the CDR3: TGTGCCAGTAGACTAACGGGGGGGTCGGCTGAGCAGTTCTTC. Amino acids: CASRLTGGSAEQFF.